This T cell receptor (beta chain) is from a study of T cell responses to AZD1222 COVID-19 vaccine. Points from the study as a whole: Vaccine-associated CD4 TCRs spanned spike, dominant at 160-218 and 743-854. Only a handful of individuals given AZD1222 were seropositive at baseline. Two AZD1222 doses significantly raised spike-specific TCR breadth and depth over controls.

To note about this clone: Its antigen remains unidentified.

Using immunoSEQ multiplex PCR, the repertoire was profiled, and TCRdb retains in-frame clones only, with some absent. In the table there are tens of thousands of clones, about 90% of which are singletons. Trimming cost V 0 bases and J 12 bases; bases outside gene matches: 10. Germline CDR1 reads MGHRA; CDR2 reads YSYEKL. CDR3 size: 15 residues. Sequencing used peripheral blood, obtained on day 0 of MenACWY control vaccination. The J gene is TRBJ2-7, the V gene TRBV4-1; the match to TRBD1 covers 11 bases. This clonotype was sampled from an adult in good health. The CDR3 protein is CASSQDGTGGASAYF. For the CDR3, the DNA is TGCGCCAGCAGCCAAGATGGGACAGGGGGGGCTAGTGCGTACTTC.